This record covers a single T cell receptor (beta chain). Germline loops: CDR1 SGHRS, CDR2 YFSETQ. V lost 0 bases and J 4 bases, leaving 12 bases between the germline ends. CDR3 size: 15 residues. These data belong to a study of blood T cell repertoires in COVID-19. In the study overall: PBMCs, B-cell-depleted T cells, or T cells provided the cDNA or gDNA that made up the material.

As processed by the authors: Reference gene primer amplification gave nucleated cell count estimates. TCRdb keeps only in-frame clones here, not all; method: immunoSEQ multiplex PCR. V, J and clone size derive from that table, while D and trimming were established from the DNA sequence. Counted here are about 200,000 clones, roughly 84% occurring once; the ten biggest clones make up 15% to 20%. The V gene is TRBV5-1, the J gene TRBJ2-3, with D perhaps matching TRBD2 (5 bases). The sequencing sample was made of peripheral blood. This receptor was obtained from a person aged 65-85 years with COVID-19, enrolled during active disease. In DNA form, the CDR3 reads TGCGCCAGCAGCTTGGGAGGGATTGGCGCAGATACGCAGTATTTT. This encodes CASSLGGIGADTQYF.